Below, 2 T cell receptor beta chains from the same sample are listed, as sequenced in a study of blood T cell repertoires in COVID-19. Repertoires were generated with immunoSEQ multiplex PCR, while TCRdb's copy carries only in-frame clones and drops some. This table holds around 300,000 clones, roughly nine tenths found once. Source material: PBMCs or T cells enriched from blood (not recorded which). The receptors originated from a woman under 30 who had recovered from COVID-19.

The chain carries TRBV10-3 and TRBJ2-1; D is undetermined. Germline CDR1 ENHRY, CDR2 SYGVKD. CDR3 length: 13 amino acids. Trimming cost V 2 bases and J 7 bases, with 9 bases left between them. The CDR3 DNA reads TGTGCCATCAGTGAGCAGACTGAGAATGAGCAGTTCTTC. Amino acids: CAISEQTENEQFF.

The chain has TRBV28 and TRBJ2-7; possibly TRBD1 for D (5 bases). Per germline, CDR1 MDHEN and CDR2 SYDVKM. The CDR3 extends over 15 amino acids. Trimming left V 4 bases short and J 3 bases short, with 16 bases between. The CDR3 reads CASSSQVKWIYEQYF. The CDR3, as DNA: TGTGCCAGCAGTTCACAGGTTAAATGGATCTACGAGCAGTACTTC.